Listed here are 7 T cell receptor beta chains from one sample, sequenced in a study of T-cell reconstitution after alpha-beta-depleted transplantation in children. Unique molecular identifiers were incorporated when the TCRbeta library was constructed. TCRdb recomputed calls from the PCR reads with MiXCR, one row per CDR3 protein. The sample has about 610,000 distinct CDR3 sequences, roughly a tenth seen once. This material consisted of PBMCs from the stem cell graft donor, taken from the stem cell graft. The source is a human donor who donated a stem cell graft to a child with acute myeloid leukemia.

The V call is TRBV20-1, the J call TRBJ2-3; tentatively, D is TRBD2 (6 bases). Trimming shortened V by 6 bases and J by 3 bases, and 13 bases separated the two germline ends. Germline V CDR1 and CDR2: DFQATT, SNEGSKA (reference sequence). CDR3 length: 13 residues. CDR3 amino acids: CSAPSSGTDTQYF. Written as DNA, the CDR3 is TGCAGTGCCCCCTCAAGCGGGACAGATACGCAGTATTTT.

This clonotype has a handful of counts. The chain recombines TRBV6-2 or TRBV6-3 with TRBJ2-5; 11 bases are shared with TRBD2. V shed 2 bases, J shed 0 bases, and the junction held 5 bases outside the gene matches. The CDR3 is 17 residues long. Germline V gene lookup returns CDR1 MNHEY and CDR2 SVGEGT. Written as DNA, the CDR3 is TGTGCCAGCAGTTACCCGACTAGCGGGACGTACCAAGAGACCCAGTACTTC. It yields the protein CASSYPTSGTYQETQYF.

This clonotype has a count of ten or more. The genes are TRBV9 and TRBJ1-2, with a possible D match to TRBD1 (5 bases). The V gene's germline CDR1 is SGDLS and CDR2 YYNGEE. Trimming removed 0 bases from V and 5 bases from J, with 5 bases in between. This CDR3 region has 12 residues. The CDR3 region has the DNA TGTGCCAGCAGCGTAGGGGGGTATGGCTACACCTTC. It is translated as CASSVGGYGYTF.

The chain is built from TRBV7-8 and TRBJ2-1; 10 positions match TRBD2. Germline loops: CDR1 SGHVS, CDR2 FQNEAQ. V was pared by 7 bases and J by 4 bases, with 16 bases of the junction left unmatched. The CDR3 contains 18 residues. CDR3 amino acids: CASILRAGGPISYNEQFF. The DNA of the CDR3 is TGTGCCAGCATCCTGCGAGCGGGAGGGCCTATCTCATACAATGAGCAGTTCTTC.

Many counts were recorded for this clonotype. The chain has TRBV4-3 and TRBJ2-2; a possible D gene is TRBD1 (6 bases). From germline, CDR1 is LGHNA and CDR2 YSLEER. Trimming left V 0 bases short and J 6 bases short, with 8 bases between. This CDR3 is 14 amino acids long. CDR3 protein: CASSQDNRAGELFF. The CDR3 coding sequence is TGCGCCAGCAGCCAAGACAACAGGGCCGGGGAGCTGTTTTTT.

This rearrangement joins TRBV7-9 to TRBJ2-2, with D perhaps matching TRBD1 or TRBD2 (5 bases each). There are 16 residues in the CDR3. Germline V CDR1 and CDR2: SEHNR, FQNEAQ (reference sequence). V lost 5 bases, J lost 6 bases, and 19 bases lay in between. The CDR3 protein is CASSSTGGQRPGELFF. DNA for the CDR3: TGTGCCAGCAGCAGCACAGGCGGGCAGCGCCCCGGGGAGCTGTTTTTT.

This clonotype has only a few counts. The genes are TRBV20-1 and TRBJ1-6, with no clear D. The CDR3 totals 12 residues. Per the germline V gene, CDR1 is DFQATT and CDR2 is SNEGSKA (reference sequence). The ends were cut back, 0 bases at V and 9 bases at J, with 6 bases in the middle. As DNA, the CDR3 is TGCAGTGCTAGAGATGGGAGTTCACCCCTCCACTTT. It specifies CSARDGSSPLHF.